Described below is a single T cell receptor beta chain sequence and its context. Its antigen is currently unknown. This record comes from a study of shared clonotypes between healthy human individuals. Overall study context: Donors had three CD4 naive, three CD4 memory, two CD8 naive and one CD8 memory plate apiece. Points from the study as a whole: The donor pool, a small one, limited the genetic and exposure-history diversity represented.

V lost 5 bases and J 0 bases, leaving 13 bases between the germline ends. Looked up from germline, CDR1 is SNHLY and CDR2 is FYNNEI. This CDR3 is 16 amino acids long. Assay: immunoSEQ multiplex PCR; the TCRdb copy retains only in-frame clones and omits some. This sample has about 380,000 clones; 90% to 98% occur once, and the top ten carry about 0.34%. The chain recombines TRBV2 with TRBJ1-4; D possibly corresponds to TRBD1 (5 bases). The origin of this receptor is a man aged 30-40 years in good health. The sequenced sample consisted of memory CD8+ T cells sorted from blood. The subset here: CD45RO+ cells pooled with CCR7-negative TemRA cells. The CDR3 region is CASSLTDSATNEKLFF. DNA of the CDR3: TGTGCCAGCAGTCTGACAGACTCGGCAACTAATGAAAAACTGTTTTTT.